This entry describes one T cell receptor beta chain. Its matching antigen is unknown. Only in-frame clones appear in the TCRdb table, and some are missing; sequencing was by immunoSEQ multiplex PCR. The sample consists of about 97,000 clones, about 86% of them appearing once. This sample stems from a study of T cell responses to AZD1222 COVID-19 vaccine. For the study at large: Researchers grouped second doses given at about 4 or about 12 weeks into one pool. Overall study findings and caveats: Of spike-specific TCRs, nearly half reportedly target regions left unmutated in variants.

The TCR sequence derives from an adult in good health. The specimen was peripheral blood, collected on day 0 of AZD1222 vaccination.

CDR3 loop: CASSLDSDTEAFF. The CDR3 DNA reads as TGTGCCAGCAGCTTGGACAGTGATACTGAAGCTTTCTTT. The rearrangement uses TRBV5-4 and TRBJ1-1; no firm D call. Germline CDR1 and CDR2: SGHNT and YYREEE (reference sequence). Trimming took 0 bases from V and 5 from J, leaving 8 bases between them. The CDR3 contains 13 residues.